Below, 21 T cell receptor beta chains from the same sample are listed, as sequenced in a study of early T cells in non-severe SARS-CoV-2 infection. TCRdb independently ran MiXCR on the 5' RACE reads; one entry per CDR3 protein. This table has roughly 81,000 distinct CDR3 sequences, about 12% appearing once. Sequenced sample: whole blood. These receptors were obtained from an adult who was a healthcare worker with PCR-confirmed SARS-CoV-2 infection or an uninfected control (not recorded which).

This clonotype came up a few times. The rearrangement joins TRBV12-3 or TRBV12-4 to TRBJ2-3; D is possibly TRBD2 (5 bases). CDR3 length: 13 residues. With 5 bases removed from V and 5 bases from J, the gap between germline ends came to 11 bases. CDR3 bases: TGTGCCAGCAGTAATACTAGGCGAGATACGCAGTATTTT. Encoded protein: CASSNTRRDTQYF.

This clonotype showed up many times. CDR3 sequence reads: CASSPRLASASAFF. The CDR3, as DNA: TGTGCCAGCAGCCCGCGACTAGCCTCGGCCTCAGCTTTCTTT. The chain carries TRBV7-2 and TRBJ1-1; D uncertain. The V gene lost 5 bases and the J gene lost 10 bases, with 20 bases spanning the gap. The CDR3 loop spans 14 amino acids. Germline V gives CDR1 SGHTA, CDR2 FQGNSA.

CDR3 DNA: TGTGCCAGCAGTTTAGAACTAGCGGGAGCAGAGACCCAGTACTTC. Translated, it gives CASSLELAGAETQYF. This chain joins TRBV12-3 or TRBV12-4 and TRBJ2-5, with 11 bases that match TRBD2. The ends lost 1 base at V and 4 bases at J; junction bases unmatched: 2. This CDR3 has 15 residues.

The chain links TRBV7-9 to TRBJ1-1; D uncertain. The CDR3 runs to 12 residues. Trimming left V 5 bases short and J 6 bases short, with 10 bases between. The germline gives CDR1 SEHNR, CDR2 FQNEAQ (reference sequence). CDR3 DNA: TGTGCCAGCAGCCGAGACCGGCCTGAAGCTTTCTTT. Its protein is CASSRDRPEAFF.

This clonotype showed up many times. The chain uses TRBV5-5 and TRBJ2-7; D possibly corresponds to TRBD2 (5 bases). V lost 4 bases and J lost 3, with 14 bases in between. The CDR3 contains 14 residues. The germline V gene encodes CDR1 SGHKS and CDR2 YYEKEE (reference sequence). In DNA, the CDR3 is TGTGCCAGCAGCCCCGGGATCGGGTTCTACGAGCAGTACTTC. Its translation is CASSPGIGFYEQYF.

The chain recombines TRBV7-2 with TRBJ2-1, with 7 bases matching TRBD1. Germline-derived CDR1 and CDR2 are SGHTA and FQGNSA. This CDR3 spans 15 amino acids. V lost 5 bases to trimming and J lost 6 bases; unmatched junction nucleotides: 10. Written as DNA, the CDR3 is TGTGCCAGCAGCAACTCCACAGGGGCACCCAATGAGCAGTTCTTC. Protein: CASSNSTGAPNEQFF.

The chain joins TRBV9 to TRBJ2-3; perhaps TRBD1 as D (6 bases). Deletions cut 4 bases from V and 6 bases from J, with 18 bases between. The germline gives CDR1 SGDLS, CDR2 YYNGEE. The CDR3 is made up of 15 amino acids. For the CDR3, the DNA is TGTGCCAGCAGCCTACAGGGTGGGCTTTGGGATACGCAGTATTTT. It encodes CASSLQGGLWDTQYF.

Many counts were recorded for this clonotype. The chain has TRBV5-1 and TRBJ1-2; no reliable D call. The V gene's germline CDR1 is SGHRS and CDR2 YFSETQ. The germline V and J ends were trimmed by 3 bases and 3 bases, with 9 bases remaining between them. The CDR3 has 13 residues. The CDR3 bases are TGCGCCAGCAGCTCCGGCGGGGACTATGGCTACACCTTC. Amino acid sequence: CASSSGGDYGYTF.

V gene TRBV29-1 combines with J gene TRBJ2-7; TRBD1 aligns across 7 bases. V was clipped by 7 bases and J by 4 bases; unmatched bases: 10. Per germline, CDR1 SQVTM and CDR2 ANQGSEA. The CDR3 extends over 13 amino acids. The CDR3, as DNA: TGCAGCGCCCGACAGGGCTCCATATACGAGCAGTACTTC. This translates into CSARQGSIYEQYF.

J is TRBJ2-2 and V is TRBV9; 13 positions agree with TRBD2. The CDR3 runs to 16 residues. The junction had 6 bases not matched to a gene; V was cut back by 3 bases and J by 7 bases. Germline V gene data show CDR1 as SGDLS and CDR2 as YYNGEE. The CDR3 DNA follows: TGTGCCAGCAGCGGGGGACTAGCGGGAACCGGCGGGGAGCTGTTTTTT. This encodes CASSGGLAGTGGELFF. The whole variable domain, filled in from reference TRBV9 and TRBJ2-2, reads DSGVTQTPKHLITATGQRVTLRCSPRSGDLSVYWYQQSLDQGLQFLIQYYNGEERAKGNILERFSAQQFPDLHSELNLSSLELGDSALYFCASSGGLAGTGGELFFGEGSRLTVL.

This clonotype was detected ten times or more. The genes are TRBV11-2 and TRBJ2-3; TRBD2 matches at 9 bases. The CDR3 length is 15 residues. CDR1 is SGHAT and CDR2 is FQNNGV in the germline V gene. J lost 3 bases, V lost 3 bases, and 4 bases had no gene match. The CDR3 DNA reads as TGTGCCAGCAGCTTTGGACTAGCGTCAACAGATACGCAGTATTTT. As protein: CASSFGLASTDTQYF.

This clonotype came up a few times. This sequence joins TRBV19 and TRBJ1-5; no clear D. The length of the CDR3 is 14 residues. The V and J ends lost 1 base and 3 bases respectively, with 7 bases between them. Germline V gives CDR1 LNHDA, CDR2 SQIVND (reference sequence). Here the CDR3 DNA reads TGTGCCAGTAGTATAGTTACCTACAATCAGCCCCAGCATTTT. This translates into CASSIVTYNQPQHF.

CDR3 DNA sequence: TGTGCCTGCAGGAGAAAAGAGACCCAGTACTTC. It codes for CACRRKETQYF. This chain links TRBV30 with TRBJ2-5, with D unresolved. V shed 6 bases and J shed 3 bases, with 8 bases lying between them. This CDR3 has 11 residues. Germline CDR1 GTSNPN, CDR2 SVGIG (reference sequence).

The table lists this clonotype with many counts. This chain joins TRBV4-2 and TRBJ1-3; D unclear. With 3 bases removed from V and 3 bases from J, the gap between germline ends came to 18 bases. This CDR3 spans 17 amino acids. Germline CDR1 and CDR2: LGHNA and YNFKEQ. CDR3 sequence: CASSQAATRTVGNTIYF. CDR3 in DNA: TGTGCCAGCAGCCAGGCTGCCACTAGGACCGTTGGAAACACCATATATTTT.

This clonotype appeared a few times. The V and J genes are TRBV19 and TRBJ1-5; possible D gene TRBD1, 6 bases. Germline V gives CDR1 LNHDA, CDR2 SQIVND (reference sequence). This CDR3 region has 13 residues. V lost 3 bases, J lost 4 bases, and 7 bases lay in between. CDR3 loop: CASSITGNQPQHF. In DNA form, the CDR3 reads TGTGCCAGTAGTATCACAGGGAATCAGCCCCAGCATTTT.

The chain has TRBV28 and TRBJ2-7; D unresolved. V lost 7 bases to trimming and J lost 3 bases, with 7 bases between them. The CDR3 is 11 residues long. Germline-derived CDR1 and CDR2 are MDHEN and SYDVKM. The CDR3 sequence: CASKTVYEQYF. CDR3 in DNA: TGTGCCAGCAAAACAGTCTACGAGCAGTACTTC.

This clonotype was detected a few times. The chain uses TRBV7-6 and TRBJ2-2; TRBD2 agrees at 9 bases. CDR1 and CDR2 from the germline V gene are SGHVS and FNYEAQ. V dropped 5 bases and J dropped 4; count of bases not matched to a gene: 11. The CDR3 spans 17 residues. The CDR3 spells CASSPIPSGEVTGELFF. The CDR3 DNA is TGTGCCAGCAGCCCCATCCCTAGCGGGGAGGTCACCGGGGAGCTGTTTTTT.

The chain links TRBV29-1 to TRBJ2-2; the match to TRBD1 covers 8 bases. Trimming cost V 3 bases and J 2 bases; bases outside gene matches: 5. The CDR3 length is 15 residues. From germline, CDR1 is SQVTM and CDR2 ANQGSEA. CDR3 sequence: CSVDSGQDNTGELFF. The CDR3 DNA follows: TGCAGCGTTGACTCGGGACAGGATAACACCGGGGAGCTGTTTTTT.

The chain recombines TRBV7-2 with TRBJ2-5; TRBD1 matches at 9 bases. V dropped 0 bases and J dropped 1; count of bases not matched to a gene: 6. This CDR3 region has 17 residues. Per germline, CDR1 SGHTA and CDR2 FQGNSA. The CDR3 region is CASSLAKDRGTQETQYF. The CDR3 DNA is TGTGCCAGCAGCTTAGCGAAAGACAGGGGGACCCAAGAGACCCAGTACTTC.

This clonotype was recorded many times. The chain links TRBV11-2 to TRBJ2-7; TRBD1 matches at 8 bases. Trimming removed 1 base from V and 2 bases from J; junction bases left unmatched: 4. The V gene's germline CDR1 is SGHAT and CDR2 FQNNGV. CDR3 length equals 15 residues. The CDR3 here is CASSLVQGAPYEQYF. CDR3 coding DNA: TGTGCCAGCAGCTTAGTCCAGGGGGCCCCCTACGAGCAGTACTTC.

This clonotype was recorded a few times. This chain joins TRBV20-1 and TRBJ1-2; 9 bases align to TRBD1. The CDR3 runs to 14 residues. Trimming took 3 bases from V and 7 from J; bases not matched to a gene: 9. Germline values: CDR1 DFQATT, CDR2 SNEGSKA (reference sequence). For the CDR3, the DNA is TGCAGTGCTAGGTGGGACAGGGTTGACTCTGGCTACACCTTC. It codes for CSARWDRVDSGYTF.